These T cell receptor beta chains were read from a single sample in a study of shared clonotypes between healthy human individuals. TCRdb's copy holds only in-frame clones and misses some; the assay was immunoSEQ multiplex PCR. The table records about 1 million clones, more than 65% of them present only once. Sequencing was performed on memory CD4+ T cells sorted from blood. All receptors come from a young man in good health. The CDR3 runs from the conserved cysteine through the conserved F or W. The D gene is left open where the match is weak. Some rows have no size entry. The others give once, few or many, or a class for an expanded clone.

clone_size	v_call	d_call	j_call	cdr3_aa	cdr3_nt
.	TRBV11-2	.	TRBJ2-3	CASSVRGAGTDTQYF	TGTGCCAGCAGCGTCAGAGGGGCAGGCACAGATACGCAGTATTTT
.	TRBV18	.	TRBJ1-1	CASSGSGNTEAFF	TGTGCCAGCTCAGGATCAGGGAACACTGAAGCTTTCTTT
.	TRBV30	TRBD1	TRBJ2-5	CAWTPGTAQETQYF	TGTGCCTGGACCCCGGGGACAGCCCAAGAGACCCAGTACTTC
.	TRBV12-5	.	TRBJ2-7	CASGSSGSYEQYF	TGTGCTAGTGGTTCCAGCGGTTCCTACGAGCAGTACTTC
.	TRBV9	TRBD1	TRBJ2-5	CASSVGTAQETQYF	TGTGCCAGCAGCGTCGGGACAGCTCAAGAGACCCAGTACTTC
.	TRBV5-1	.	TRBJ2-1	CASSLALGGYNEQFF	TGCGCCAGCAGCTTGGCCCTTGGCGGCTACAATGAGCAGTTCTTC
.	TRBV7-9	TRBD1	TRBJ1-5	CASSSHTFGQVSNQPQHF	TGTGCCAGCAGCTCCCACACTTTCGGACAGGTTAGCAATCAGCCCCAGCATTTT
.	TRBV14	.	TRBJ2-3	CASSRSRADTQYF	TGTGCCAGCAGCCGCTCCAGGGCGGATACGCAGTATTTT
few	TRBV10-3	TRBD1	TRBJ2-5	CAISESTWTGEGETQYF	TGTGCCATCAGTGAGTCGACGTGGACAGGCGAGGGGGAGACCCAGTACTTC
.	TRBV11-2	.	TRBJ1-1	CASSLGPNTEAFF	TGTGCCAGCAGCTTAGGTCCAAACACTGAAGCTTTCTTT
.	TRBV18	.	TRBJ2-2	CASSPIRSNTGELFF	TGTGCCAGCTCACCAATCCGTTCGAACACCGGGGAGCTGTTTTTT
.	TRBV5-4	.	TRBJ2-2	CASSPETAAYTGELFF	TGTGCCAGCAGCCCAGAAACCGCCGCCTACACCGGGGAGCTGTTTTTT
.	TRBV10-3	.	TRBJ2-4	CAISDRDSNIQYF	TGTGCCATCAGTGACAGAGATAGCAACATTCAGTACTTC
.	TRBV27	TRBD1	TRBJ1-2	CASSAQGAGYGYTF	TGTGCCAGCAGTGCCCAGGGGGCTGGGTATGGCTACACCTTC
.	TRBV6-6	TRBD2	TRBJ2-5	CASSPTLAGGKQTQYF	TGTGCCAGCAGTCCCACACTAGCGGGAGGCAAACAGACCCAGTACTTC
.	TRBV6-1	.	TRBJ1-2	CASNQGYGYTF	TGTGCCAGCAACCAGGGGTATGGCTACACCTTC
.	TRBV2	.	TRBJ2-3	CASGGRSEDTQYF	TGTGCCAGCGGTGGTCGGTCAGAAGATACGCAGTATTTT
.	TRBV5-1	TRBD1	TRBJ2-7	CASSPARTGGDEQYF	TGCGCCAGCAGCCCCGCCCGGACAGGGGGTGACGAGCAGTACTTC
.	TRBV10-3	TRBD1	TRBJ1-2	CAISADRGYGYTF	TGTGCCATCAGTGCAGACAGGGGCTATGGCTACACCTTC
.	TRBV2	TRBD1	TRBJ2-4	CASSDDRARGSIQYF	TGTGCCAGCAGTGACGACAGGGCCAGGGGAAGCATTCAGTACTTC
.	TRBV5-1	.	TRBJ2-7	CASSLEVGRLSLEQYF	TGCGCCAGCAGCCTAGAGGTGGGACGTCTTTCGCTCGAGCAGTACTTC
.	TRBV5-1	.	TRBJ2-7	CASSNLGSSYEQYF	TGCGCCAGCAGCAATCTGGGAAGCTCCTACGAGCAGTACTTC
.	TRBV7-2	.	TRBJ2-5	CASGSGPPETQYF	TGTGCCAGCGGCTCGGGACCCCCGGAGACCCAGTACTTC
once	TRBV4-3	.	TRBJ2-7	CASSQDIGTRDRQYF	TGCGCCAGCAGCCAAGATATAGGGACCCGTGATCGGCAGTACTTC
.	TRBV30	.	TRBJ2-7	CASTPQSSYEQYF	TGTGCCTCCACCCCTCAAAGCTCCTACGAGCAGTACTTC
.	TRBV5-6	TRBD1	TRBJ1-4	CASSEGTGGAWEKLFF	TGTGCCAGCAGCGAAGGGACAGGGGGCGCTTGGGAAAAACTGTTTTTT
few	TRBV9	.	TRBJ1-2	CASSVDENYGYTF	TGTGCCAGCAGCGTAGACGAAAACTATGGCTACACCTTC
.	TRBV5-1	.	TRBJ2-2	CASYRAADTGELFF	TGCGCCAGCTACAGGGCTGCGGACACCGGGGAGCTGTTTTTT
once	TRBV18	TRBD1	TRBJ1-2	CASSPRQGVGYTF	TGTGCCAGCTCACCAAGACAGGGGGTCGGCTACACCTTC
.	TRBV7-2	TRBD2	TRBJ2-7	CASSSGTSGRAEQYF	TGTGCCAGCAGCTCCGGGACTAGCGGGAGAGCCGAGCAGTACTTC
.	TRBV28	.	TRBJ1-1	CASRSNTEAFF	TGTGCCAGCAGATCGAACACTGAAGCTTTCTTT
once	TRBV10-3	.	TRBJ2-7	CAISESKGEQYF	TGTGCCATCAGTGAGTCGAAAGGCGAGCAGTACTTC
.	TRBV2	.	TRBJ1-1	CASNQAATEAFF	TGTGCCAGCAACCAGGCAGCCACTGAAGCTTTCTTT
.	TRBV6-6	TRBD1	TRBJ1-1	CASSSTGSTEAFF	TGTGCCAGCAGTTCGACAGGGAGTACTGAAGCTTTCTTT
.	TRBV5-1	.	TRBJ2-1	CASSENGGSYNEQFF	TGCGCCAGCAGCGAGAACGGGGGCTCCTACAATGAGCAGTTCTTC
.	TRBV5-1	.	TRBJ1-5	CASSPTGNSNQPQHF	TGCGCCAGCAGCCCTACAGGAAATAGCAATCAGCCCCAGCATTTT
.	TRBV29-1	TRBD1	TRBJ1-4	CSPIGQGKEKLFF	TGCAGCCCAATAGGACAGGGCAAGGAAAAACTGTTTTTT
few	TRBV7-9	.	TRBJ2-3	CASSLATDTQYF	TGTGCCAGCAGCTTAGCGACAGATACGCAGTATTTT
once	TRBV29-1	.	TRBJ1-1	CSVEDLMGAFF	TGCAGCGTTGAAGATTTGATGGGGGCTTTCTTT
.	TRBV7-9	TRBD1	TRBJ1-1	CASRTGQGASEAFF	TGTGCCAGCAGGACTGGACAGGGGGCATCTGAAGCTTTCTTT
.	TRBV6-1	.	TRBJ1-5	CASSPRQANNQPQHF	TGTGCCAGCAGTCCCCGACAGGCAAATAATCAGCCCCAGCATTTT
.	TRBV6-5	.	TRBJ2-2	CASKYGGTNTGELFF	TGTGCCAGCAAGTATGGGGGAACGAACACCGGGGAGCTGTTTTTT
.	TRBV19	TRBD2	TRBJ2-3	CASSPGLAGADTQYF	TGTGCCAGTAGTCCCGGACTAGCTGGGGCAGATACGCAGTATTTT
.	TRBV27	.	TRBJ1-5	CASSLGTFSNQPQHF	TGTGCCAGCAGTTTAGGGACATTTAGCAATCAGCCCCAGCATTTT
.	TRBV19	.	TRBJ1-2	CASTDDRYYGYTF	TGTGCCAGTACCGATGACAGATACTATGGCTACACCTTC
.	TRBV6-5	TRBD2	TRBJ2-7	CASSYSERLAAYEQYF	TGTGCCAGCAGTTACTCGGAACGACTAGCGGCCTACGAGCAGTACTTC
.	TRBV18	TRBD1	TRBJ1-1	CASSLQTGTVNTEAFF	TGTGCCAGCTCACTCCAGACCGGGACAGTGAACACTGAAGCTTTCTTT
.	TRBV11-3	.	TRBJ1-6	CASSLDEEFHF	TGTGCCAGCAGCTTAGATGAAGAGTTCCACTTT
.	TRBV5-6	.	TRBJ2-7	CASSLAHGIYEQYF	TGTGCCAGCAGCTTGGCCCACGGAATCTACGAGCAGTACTTC
.	TRBV28	TRBD1	TRBJ1-5	CASSPLRTGRRPQHF	TGTGCCAGCAGTCCCCTCAGGACAGGGAGGAGGCCCCAGCATTTT
.	TRBV30	.	TRBJ2-5	CAWSVGGQETQYF	TGTGCCTGGAGTGTAGGGGGGCAAGAGACCCAGTACTTC
.	TRBV19	.	TRBJ1-2	CASSIAGRSNYGYTF	TGTGCCAGTAGTATAGCGGGACGCAGTAACTATGGCTACACCTTC
.	TRBV7-2	TRBD2	TRBJ2-1	CASSIRTSGRTEQFF	TGTGCCAGCAGCATTCGGACTAGCGGGAGAACTGAGCAGTTCTTC